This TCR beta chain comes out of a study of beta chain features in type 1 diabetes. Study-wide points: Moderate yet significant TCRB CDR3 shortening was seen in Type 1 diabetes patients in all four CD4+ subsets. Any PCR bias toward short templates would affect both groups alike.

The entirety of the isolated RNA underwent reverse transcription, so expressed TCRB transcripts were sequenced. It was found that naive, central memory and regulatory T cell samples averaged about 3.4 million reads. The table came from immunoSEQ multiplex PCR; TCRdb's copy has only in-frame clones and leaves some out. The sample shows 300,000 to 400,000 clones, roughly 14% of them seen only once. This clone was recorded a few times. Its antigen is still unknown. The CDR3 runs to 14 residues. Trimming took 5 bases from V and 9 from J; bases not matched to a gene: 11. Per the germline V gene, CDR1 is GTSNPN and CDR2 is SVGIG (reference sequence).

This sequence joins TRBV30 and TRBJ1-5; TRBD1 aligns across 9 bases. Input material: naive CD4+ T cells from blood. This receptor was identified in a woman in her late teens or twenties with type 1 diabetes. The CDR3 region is CAWARGQGVMPQHF. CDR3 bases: TGTGCCTGGGCCCGGGGACAGGGAGTTATGCCCCAGCATTTT.